Given below is one T cell receptor beta chain in context. The data were produced by immunoSEQ multiplex PCR, yet TCRdb's version contains in-frame clones alone and is incomplete. The sample records 130,000 or so clones, 70% to 90% being singletons. The data belong to a study of control samples from healthy donors and cancer patients. The sample consisted of blood. The sequence derives from a man over 45 in good health.

In DNA, the CDR3 is TGTGCCAGCAGCCAACGGACAGGGCGAGAGACCCAGTACTTC. This encodes CASSQRTGRETQYF. The chain carries TRBV3-1 (or the pseudogene TRBV3-2) and TRBJ2-5, with 8 nucleotides matching TRBD1. The CDR3 totals 14 residues. The V segment lost 2 bases and the J segment 4 bases; nucleotides outside the gene matches: 3. Germline-derived CDR1 and CDR2 are LGHDT and YNNKEL (reference sequence).